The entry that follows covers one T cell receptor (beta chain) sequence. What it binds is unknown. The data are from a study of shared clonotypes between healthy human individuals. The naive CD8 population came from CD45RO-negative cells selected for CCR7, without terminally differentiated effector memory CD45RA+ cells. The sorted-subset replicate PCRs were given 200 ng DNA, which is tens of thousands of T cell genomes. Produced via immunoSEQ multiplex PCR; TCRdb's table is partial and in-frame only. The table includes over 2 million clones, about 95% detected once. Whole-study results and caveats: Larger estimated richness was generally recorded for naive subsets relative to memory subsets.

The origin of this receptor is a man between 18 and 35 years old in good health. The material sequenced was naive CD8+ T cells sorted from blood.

The CDR3 coding sequence is TGCGCCAGCAGCTTGGATTGGTCTATCATCGCTGGGGCCAACGTCCTGACTTTC. This sequence encodes CASSLDWSIIAGANVLTF. The V gene is TRBV5-1, the J gene TRBJ2-6; D remains ambiguous. This CDR3 has 18 residues. The V gene's germline CDR1 is SGHRS and CDR2 YFSETQ. V shed 0 bases and J shed 2 bases, with 15 bases lying between them.